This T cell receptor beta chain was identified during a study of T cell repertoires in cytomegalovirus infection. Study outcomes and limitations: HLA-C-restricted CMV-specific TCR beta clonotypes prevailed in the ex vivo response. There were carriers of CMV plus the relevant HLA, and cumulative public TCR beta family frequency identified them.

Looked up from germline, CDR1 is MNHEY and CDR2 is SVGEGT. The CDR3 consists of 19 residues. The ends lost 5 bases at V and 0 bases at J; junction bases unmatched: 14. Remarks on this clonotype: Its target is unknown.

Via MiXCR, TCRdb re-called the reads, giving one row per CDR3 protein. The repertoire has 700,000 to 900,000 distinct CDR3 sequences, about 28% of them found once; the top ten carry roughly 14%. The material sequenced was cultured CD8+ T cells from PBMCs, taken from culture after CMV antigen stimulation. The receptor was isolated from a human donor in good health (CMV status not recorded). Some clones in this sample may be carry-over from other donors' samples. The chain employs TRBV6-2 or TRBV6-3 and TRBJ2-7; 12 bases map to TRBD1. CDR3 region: CASSASGTGGSERSYEQYV. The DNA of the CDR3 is TGTGCCAGCAGTGCTTCCGGGACAGGGGGCAGCGAACGCTCCTACGAGCAGTACGTC.